Listed here is a single T cell receptor beta chain. Its recognized antigen is unknown. No much larger clonotype is one base removed from it; base qualities were not supplied. This record belongs to a study of monozygotic twins with cystic fibrosis (dated by TCRdb to about 2021). As for the study more broadly: Barcoded libraries were prepared from 2.5 to 3.5 micrograms of fragmented DNA with 15 PCR cycles. To gauge how much genetics shapes V and J gene usage, the researchers compared TCR beta repertoires both within and across 16 monozygotic twin pairs who have cystic fibrosis. The cohort comprised ten female and six male twin pairs aged roughly 2.0 to 40 years, median around 9 years, mostly children and adolescents. On the day of blood sampling, twins were ranked among 850 to 1,100 cohort participants for weight-for-height and for FEVPerc (FEV1 disease centile). Data for three of the twin pairs had already been reported earlier in a different context. Findings and caveats that apply to the study as a whole: Simpson clonality was generally low (median around 0.01), suggesting a naive-dominated repertoire, with higher clonality in the most severely affected patients. V gene usage was most similar to the co-twin in 13 of 16 pairs, and J usage was most similar to the co-twin in 8 of 16 pairs, which suggests genetic constraints. No association turned up between shared CDR3 numbers and age, concordance or disease severity, and the cohort was small. Monozygotic CF twin pairs shared significantly more nucleotide-identical clonotypes within each pair than unrelated CF individuals shared with one another (P = 0.000026, Mann-Whitney).

V is cut by 1 base and J by 5 bases, and the space between the germline ends is 18 bases. From the cysteine up to the phenylalanine, the CDR3 has a length of 17 residues. The DNA shown is the 51-base CDR3, in frame from base 1. According to the germline V gene, CDR1 reads MGHRA and CDR2 reads YSYEKL. Following the manufacturer's instructions, the researchers used the immunoSEQ immune profiling system to amplify TCR beta CDR3 regions via multiplex PCR. An Illumina NextSeq system was used to carry out the sequencing. The original pipeline was this. Sequence data were processed on the immunoSEQ Analyzer platform, and clonality was computed as the square root of Simpson's index of productive rearrangements. Jensen-Shannon distance served as the measure of similarity in V and J usage, while OLGA was used to compute CDR3 generation probabilities. Shared CDR3 sequences were searched in the immuneACCESS database (August 2020) and in VDJdb (December 2020). TCRdb stores this immuneACCESS table with in-frame sequences only. Part of the clones is absent; in the studies checked, under half of the shortfall reflects unresolved V genes, and no reason is known for the rest. The V and J calls and clone size come from that table; D and trimming were worked out from the DNA. The sample table lists 20,000 to 25,000 clones, around 98% of them with a count of one. Of the sample, about 0.16% falls within the top ten clones.

The twin pairs came from the European Cystic Fibrosis Twin and Sibling Study Cohort, which recruited patients from over a hundred CF clinics across 14 European countries. Both zygosity and CFTR genotype were checked in-house, and zygosity was tested with multiplex PCR across nine short tandem repeat loci. Each twin gave a peripheral blood sample, and clinical parameters were documented on that same day of blood sampling. Genomic DNA was isolated from peripheral blood cells with phenol/chloroform and kept in TE buffer at 4 degrees C. The rearranged segments are TRBV4-1 and TRBJ1-5; TRBD1 is a weak D gene call, 5 bases matching. This receptor was obtained from a girl aged 10 to 17 with cystic fibrosis. The sequenced sample was blood. The sequenced DNA is TGCGCCAGCAGCCAAGTAGTAGGGGCACCAGGCGATCAGCCCCAGCATTTT. It translates to CASSQVVGAPGDQPQHF.